The entry below gives a single TCR beta chain sequence along with its context. The sample is drawn from a study of blood T cell repertoires in COVID-19. Study-wide background: PBMCs, B-cell-depleted T cells, or T cells provided the cDNA or gDNA that made up the material.

Here immunoSEQ multiplex PCR was the method, and the copy in TCRdb shows in-frame clones only, minus some. The sample records about 210,000 clones, around 88% being singletons. Germline V lookup: CDR1 SQVTM, CDR2 ANQGSEA. This CDR3 comprises 12 residues. V was pared by 7 bases and J by 3 bases, with 12 bases between. Sequenced sample: peripheral blood. The chain joins TRBV29-1 to TRBJ2-5; tentatively, D is TRBD2 (5 bases). This clonotype was sampled from a woman in her 50s with acute or convalescent COVID-19. The CDR3: CSAKAAEETQYF. In DNA form, the CDR3 reads TGCAGCGCCAAGGCAGCGGAAGAGACCCAGTACTTC.